The rows below give T cell receptor beta chains drawn from one sample of a study of radiation and T cells in renal cell carcinoma. Only in-frame clones appear in the TCRdb table, and some are missing; sequencing was by immunoSEQ multiplex PCR. This table holds fewer than 15,000 clones, 25% to 35% found once. Here the sequenced sample was tumor tissue, taken from a patient whose treatment included radiotherapy and nephrectomy. The source is a man in his sixties with renal cell carcinoma. Both conserved end residues are part of each CDR3. Fields, in order: V gene, clone size, J gene, D gene, CDR3 protein, CDR3 DNA. The D gene is left open where the match is weak. Some rows mark clone size as missing; the rest say once, few, many or name a class of expanded clone.

TRBV7-9	few	TRBJ1-1	.	CASSLVAGLVSAFF	TGTGCCAGCAGCTTAGTCGCAGGGTTGGTATCGGCTTTCTTT
TRBV9	few	TRBJ2-2	.	CASSPTGTTGELFF	TGTGCCAGCAGTCCAACAGGAACCACCGGGGAGCTGTTTTTT
TRBV5-1	few	TRBJ2-1	TRBD2	CASSFGTSGGSSYNEQFF	TGCGCCAGCAGCTTCGGGACTAGCGGGGGCAGCTCCTACAATGAGCAGTTCTTC
TRBV5-1	many	TRBJ2-5	TRBD1	CASSSPGQSSETQYF	TGCGCCAGCAGCTCACCGGGACAGAGTTCAGAGACCCAGTACTTC
TRBV6-1	few	TRBJ2-2	TRBD1	CASSADRGRTGELFF	TGTGCCAGCAGTGCCGACAGGGGTCGGACCGGGGAGCTGTTTTTT
TRBV5-6	.	TRBJ2-6	.	CASSLVGAGANVLTF	TGTGCCAGCAGCTTGGTAGGGGCCGGGGCCAACGTCCTGACTTTC
TRBV9	.	TRBJ2-5	.	CASSVGKGQQETQYF	TGTGCCAGCAGCGTAGGGAAAGGGCAACAAGAGACCCAGTACTTC
TRBV7-6	few	TRBJ2-5	.	CASSPGARETQYF	TGTGCCAGCAGCCCGGGAGCCCGGGAGACCCAGTACTTC
TRBV5-1	.	TRBJ1-1	TRBD1	CASSLAGQGAMEAFF	TGCGCCAGCAGCTTGGCCGGACAGGGGGCGATGGAAGCTTTCTTT
TRBV10-3	.	TRBJ1-1	.	CAIGTEPRTEAFF	TGTGCCATTGGGACGGAACCAAGGACTGAAGCTTTCTTT
TRBV7-2	.	TRBJ1-1	.	CASSLSARGVAEAFF	TGTGCCAGCAGCTTATCGGCCCGCGGGGTCGCTGAAGCTTTCTTT
TRBV5-4	.	TRBJ2-3	.	CASSLENLGTDTQYF	TGTGCCAGCAGCTTGGAAAATTTAGGGACGGATACGCAGTATTTT
TRBV30	few	TRBJ1-1	.	CAWVKNTEAFF	TGTGCCTGGGTAAAGAACACTGAAGCTTTCTTT
TRBV30	few	TRBJ2-3	TRBD2	CAWSALAGATDTQYF	TGTGCCTGGAGTGCCCTAGCGGGGGCCACAGATACGCAGTATTTT
TRBV5-4	.	TRBJ2-5	.	CASSPGPAVQETQYF	TGTGCCAGCAGCCCGGGACCAGCGGTCCAAGAGACCCAGTACTTC
TRBV6-5	many	TRBJ2-5	.	CASSYSGLAQETQYF	TGTGCCAGCAGTTACTCGGGACTGGCCCAAGAGACCCAGTACTTC
TRBV14	few	TRBJ1-5	.	CASSQDMAQPQHF	TGTGCCAGCAGCCAAGATATGGCTCAGCCCCAGCATTTT
TRBV18	.	TRBJ1-1	.	CASSPRQVKWDTEAFF	TGTGCCAGCTCACCACGGCAGGTTAAGTGGGACACTGAAGCTTTCTTT
TRBV9	.	TRBJ2-1	.	CASSGSSYNEQFF	TGTGCCAGCAGCGGTAGCTCCTACAATGAGCAGTTCTTC
TRBV5-1	.	TRBJ2-1	.	CASSLGGLENEQFF	TGCGCCAGCAGCTTGGGCGGCCTGGAAAATGAGCAGTTCTTC
TRBV5-3	.	TRBJ2-1	.	CARSFPLPGAYNEQFF	TGTGCCAGAAGCTTCCCTCTGCCGGGGGCGTACAATGAGCAGTTCTTC
TRBV7-8	once	TRBJ2-3	.	CASSWTVPTGTDTQYF	TGTGCCAGCAGCTGGACCGTCCCCACGGGAACAGATACGCAGTATTTT
TRBV18	.	TRBJ1-2	TRBD1	CASSQMGQGEGYTF	TGTGCCAGCTCACAAATGGGACAGGGGGAAGGCTACACCTTC
TRBV7-2	.	TRBJ2-4	.	CASSSARGSTNIQYF	TGTGCCAGCAGCTCCGCAAGGGGGTCCACGAACATTCAGTACTTC
TRBV5-6	few	TRBJ2-5	TRBD1	CASSVRTGAETQYF	TGTGCCAGCAGCGTAAGGACAGGGGCAGAGACCCAGTACTTC
TRBV5-1	.	TRBJ1-2	.	CASSLQTGTSDGYTF	TGCGCCAGCAGCCTTCAGACCGGGACTTCGGATGGCTACACCTTC
TRBV7-6	many	TRBJ1-1	.	CASSLAVTGSQPEAFF	TGTGCCAGCAGCTTAGCGGTTACAGGCTCTCAGCCCGAAGCTTTCTTT
TRBV29-1	.	TRBJ1-2	.	CSVVFWEEYGYTF	TGCAGCGTGGTTTTCTGGGAGGAGTATGGCTACACCTTC
TRBV25-1	few	TRBJ1-1	TRBD1	CASSDSLGRGVLAEAFF	TGTGCCAGCAGTGATAGTCTCGGCAGGGGGGTTCTCGCTGAAGCTTTCTTT